The 23 T cell receptor beta chains below all came from one sample that was sequenced in a study of post-analysis software for immune sequencing data. Unique molecular identifiers were present in the TCR beta cDNA libraries. TCRdb recomputed calls from the PCR reads with MiXCR, one row per CDR3 protein. The sample records about 770,000 distinct CDR3 sequences, 46% being singletons. General study results and limits: Four or five TRBV segments, TRBV5-6, TRBV5-1 and TRBV20-1 among them, were found more frequent in patients than controls.

These receptors have no known antigen. The sequenced material came from blood. The receptor set was obtained from a girl aged 10-17 years with multiple sclerosis.

This clonotype was seen more than once but under ten times. Here the CDR3 DNA reads TGTGCCAGCAGTTACGGGGAACTGCAGTTCTTC. This codes for CASSYGELQFF. The chain joins TRBV28 to TRBJ2-1, with D perhaps matching TRBD2 (5 bases). V lost 4 bases to trimming and J lost 12 bases, with 10 bases between them. The CDR3 is 11 residues long. Germline V gene lookup returns CDR1 MDHEN and CDR2 SYDVKM.

This clonotype was seen repeatedly, ten times or more. V gene TRBV12-3 or TRBV12-4 combines with J gene TRBJ1-2, with 7 bases fitting TRBD1. The junction had 13 bases not matched to a gene; V was cut back by 7 bases and J by 5 bases. The CDR3 extends over 15 amino acids. The CDR3: CASTDSGTALYGYTF. DNA of the CDR3: TGTGCCAGCACCGATTCCGGGACAGCACTATATGGCTACACCTTC.

This clonotype was counted a few times. Relative to the germline gene, one junction end is altered; a read error may explain this. The chain carries TRBV6-1 and TRBJ2-3, with 8 bases that match TRBD1. Germline-derived CDR1 and CDR2 are MNHNS and SASEGT. This CDR3 spans 15 amino acids. The CDR3 here is CASSEAGTGTDTRYF. The CDR3 coding sequence is TGTGCCAGCAGTGAAGCAGGGACAGGCACAGATACGCGGTATTTT.

A few counts support this clonotype. V is TRBV20-1 and J is TRBJ1-1, with 10 bases matching TRBD1. Germline-derived CDR1 and CDR2 are DFQATT and SNEGSKA (reference sequence). V shed 1 base and J 10 bases; nucleotides not matched to a gene: 0. The CDR3 has 11 amino acids. This CDR3 reads CSARGDRGAFF. CDR3 in DNA: TGCAGTGCTAGAGGGGACAGGGGAGCTTTCTTT.

The chain carries TRBV13 and TRBJ2-5; no clear D gene. Looked up from germline, CDR1 is PRHDT and CDR2 is FYEKMQ (reference sequence). The CDR3 is 14 residues long. Deletions cut 3 bases from V and 7 bases from J, with 15 bases between. The CDR3 nucleotides read TGTGCCAGCAGCTTGAACTCCGCCGGTGGGACCCAGTACTTC. It translates to CASSLNSAGGTQYF.

This clonotype was recorded once. V usage is TRBV24-1 and J usage is TRBJ2-1; 8 positions agree with TRBD2. CDR3 length: 15 residues. Germline V gene data show CDR1 as KGHDR and CDR2 as SFDVKD. Unmatched junction bases numbered 5, after V lost 0 bases and J lost 8 bases. CDR3 sequence reads: CATSDLGAGAHEQFF. As DNA, the CDR3 is TGTGCCACCAGTGATTTGGGAGCGGGAGCTCATGAGCAGTTCTTC.

This clonotype was counted only a few times. The rearrangement links TRBV20-1 to TRBJ2-1, with D unclear. Germline lookup yields CDR1 DFQATT and CDR2 SNEGSKA (reference sequence). The CDR3 covers 15 residues. Deletions cut 5 bases from V and 0 bases from J, with 14 bases between. In DNA form, the CDR3 reads TGCAGTGCTCTAGGAGCTGGAGCCTCCTACAATGAGCAGTTCTTC. This sequence encodes CSALGAGASYNEQFF.

The CDR3, as DNA: TGCGCCAGCAGCCCCTCGTTCGGGGGAGATACGCAGTATTTT. Amino acid sequence: CASSPSFGGDTQYF. V gene TRBV5-1 combines with J gene TRBJ2-3, with a tentative D call TRBD2 (6 bases). With 4 bases removed from V and 5 bases from J, the gap between germline ends came to 14 bases. CDR3 length equals 14 residues. CDR1 and CDR2 from the germline V gene are SGHRS and YFSETQ.

This clonotype appeared a few times. J is TRBJ2-5 and V is TRBV4-2, with 8 bases lining up with TRBD2. After removal of 2 bases from V and 6 bases from J, the junction contained 5 bases not matched to a gene. This CDR3 spans 14 amino acids. Germline V CDR1 and CDR2: LGHNA, YNFKEQ. CDR3 coding DNA: TGTGCCAGCAGCCAACGGGAGGGCGGGCAGACCCAGTACTTC. This encodes CASSQREGGQTQYF.

This clonotype appeared a single time. Since no conserved phenylalanine or tryptophan closes the CDR3, a read error is the likely cause. This chain connects TRBV6-5 to TRBJ1-5; 7 bases are a match to TRBD1. The V and J ends lost 8 bases and 3 bases, in that order; junction bases with no gene match: 10. CDR1 MNHEY and CDR2 SVGAGI come from the germline V gene. The CDR3 has 15 amino acids. The CDR3 DNA follows: TGTGCCAGCTCCAGGACAGGACACCTCAATCAGCCCCAGCATGTT. It yields the protein CASSRTGHLNQPQHV.

This chain connects TRBV3-1 to TRBJ2-5; no definite D call. With the DNA end fitting TRBJ2-7 better, the J assignment may be wrong. CDR3 length: 14 amino acids. Looked up from germline, CDR1 is LGHDT and CDR2 is YNNKEL (reference sequence). CDR3 amino acids: CASSQDPILDEQYF. For the CDR3, the DNA is TGTGCCAGCAGCCAAGATCCCATTCTGGACGAGCAGTACTTC.

This clonotype was observed a few times. This rearrangement joins TRBV7-2 to TRBJ2-1; D is unclear. The germline V gene has CDR1 SGHTA and CDR2 FQGNSA. Trimming cost V 2 bases and J 8 bases, with 13 bases left between them. The CDR3 consists of 14 residues. The CDR3 DNA is TGTGCCAGCAGCTTATGGACCCGGACGGATGAGCAGTTCTTC. Translating gives CASSLWTRTDEQFF.

The table lists this clonotype with a few counts. The genes are TRBV29-1 and TRBJ2-7, with 14 positions matching TRBD2. CDR3 size: 13 residues. The V segment lost 6 bases and the J segment 3 bases; nucleotides outside the gene matches: 1. Germline V lookup: CDR1 SQVTM, CDR2 ANQGSEA. CDR3 region: CSVGTSGGYEQYF. The CDR3 DNA is TGCAGCGTCGGGACTAGCGGGGGCTACGAGCAGTACTTC.

V usage is TRBV3-1 and J usage is TRBJ2-7, with D tentatively TRBD2 (6 bases). CDR3 length: 14 amino acids. V was pared by 0 bases and J by 7 bases, with 13 bases between. Germline CDR1 is LGHDT and CDR2 is YNNKEL (reference sequence). The CDR3 loop reads CASSQEQRVLEQYF. The CDR3 DNA is TGTGCCAGCAGCCAAGAGCAGCGGGTGTTGGAGCAGTACTTC.

In this sample, this clonotype turned up a few times. CDR3 region: CASSHGQQNEQFF. CDR3 DNA sequence: TGCGCCAGCAGCCATGGACAGCAGAATGAGCAGTTCTTC. The gene calls are TRBV5-1 and TRBJ2-1, with D perhaps matching TRBD1 (6 bases). V gave up 4 bases and J gave up 7 bases, with 12 bases separating them. Germline CDR1 and CDR2: SGHRS and YFSETQ. The length of the CDR3 is 13 residues.

About this clonotype: An end of the junction differs from the germline gene, which may be a read error. The rearrangement links TRBV12-3 or TRBV12-4 to TRBJ1-4, with D perhaps TRBD1 (6 bases). CDR3 length equals 12 residues. CDR3 region: CACRTRGEKLFF. CDR3 DNA sequence: TGTGCCTGCAGGACCAGGGGAGAAAAACTGTTTTTT.

This chain uses TRBV18 with TRBJ2-3, with D perhaps TRBD2 (6 bases). Trimming shortened V by 2 bases and J by 4 bases, and 10 bases separated the two germline ends. Germline-derived CDR1 and CDR2 are KGHSH and LQKENI. The CDR3 covers 14 residues. This CDR3 reads CASSPTSKADTQYF. The CDR3 nucleotides are TGTGCCAGCTCACCAACTAGCAAGGCAGATACGCAGTATTTT.

Here the CDR3 DNA reads TGTGCCAGCAGCTTCCGTGGCTCTGGCACCGGGGAGCTGTTTTTT. Translation: CASSFRGSGTGELFF. This chain links TRBV7-3 with TRBJ2-2; D gene ambiguous. Trimming shortened V by 3 bases and J by 4 bases, and 12 bases separated the two germline ends. The CDR3 length is 15 residues. Germline loops: CDR1 SGHTA, CDR2 FQGTGA.

The chain carries TRBV20-1 and TRBJ1-1; D gene uncertain. The V end was cut by 0 bases, the J end by 1 base, with 12 bases between. The germline gives CDR1 DFQATT, CDR2 SNEGSKA (reference sequence). This CDR3 is built from 15 residues. The CDR3 nucleotides are TGCAGTGCTAGAGATGTTTTACTGGGGAACACTGAAGCTTTCTTT. This encodes CSARDVLLGNTEAFF.

V is TRBV7-8 and J is TRBJ2-3, with D perhaps TRBD1 or TRBD2 (5 bases each). This CDR3 is built from 12 residues. Trimming cost V 4 bases and J 9 bases, with 11 bases left between them. CDR1 is SGHVS, CDR2 FQNEAQ, per germline. The chain's CDR3 is CASSWDRDTQYF. In DNA form, the CDR3 reads TGTGCCAGCAGCTGGGACCGGGACACGCAGTATTTT. The full variable domain, completed using reference TRBV7-8 and TRBJ2-3, is GAGVSQSPRYKVAKRGQDVALRCDPISGHVSLFWYQQALGQGPEFLTYFQNEAQLDKSGLPSDRFFAERPEGSVSTLKIQRTQQEDSAVYLCASSWDRDTQYFGPGTRLTVL.

V is TRBV6-1 and J is TRBJ1-4; 8 bases align to TRBD1. The V gene's germline CDR1 is MNHNS and CDR2 SASEGT. This CDR3 has 16 residues. Trimming cost V 4 bases and J 6 bases; bases outside gene matches: 10. The CDR3 sequence is CASSATSGQGDEKLFF. The DNA for the CDR3 is TGTGCCAGCAGTGCCACTAGCGGACAGGGCGATGAAAAACTGTTTTTT.

The chain uses TRBV7-9 and TRBJ2-1; 7 bases match TRBD2. Trimming removed 5 bases from V and 4 bases from J; junction bases left unmatched: 14. CDR3 length: 17 amino acids. The V gene's germline CDR1 is SEHNR and CDR2 FQNEAQ (reference sequence). The chain's CDR3 is CASSQAGTGPIYNEQFF. The CDR3 bases are TGTGCCAGCAGCCAAGCGGGAACCGGACCTATATACAATGAGCAGTTCTTC.

Only a few counts were recorded for this clonotype. This rearrangement joins TRBV29-1 to TRBJ1-1, with a weak D call TRBD1 (5 bases). CDR1 is SQVTM, CDR2 ANQGSEA, per germline. The V end was cut by 2 bases, the J end by 3 bases, with 13 bases between. CDR3 size: 14 residues. DNA of the CDR3: TGCAGCGTTGAACAACCAGGGAGAGACACTGAAGCTTTCTTT. Amino acids: CSVEQPGRDTEAFF.